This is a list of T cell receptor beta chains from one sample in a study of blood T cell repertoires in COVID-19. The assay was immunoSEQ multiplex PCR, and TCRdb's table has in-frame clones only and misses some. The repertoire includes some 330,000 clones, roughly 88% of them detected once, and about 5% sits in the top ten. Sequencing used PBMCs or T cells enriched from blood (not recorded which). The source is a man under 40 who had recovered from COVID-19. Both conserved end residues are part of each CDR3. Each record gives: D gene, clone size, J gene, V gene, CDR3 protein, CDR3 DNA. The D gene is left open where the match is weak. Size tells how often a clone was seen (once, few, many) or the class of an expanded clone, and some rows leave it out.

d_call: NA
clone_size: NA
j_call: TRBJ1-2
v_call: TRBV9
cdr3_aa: CASSVGADGYTF
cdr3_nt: TGTGCCAGCAGCGTAGGAGCGGATGGCTACACCTTC

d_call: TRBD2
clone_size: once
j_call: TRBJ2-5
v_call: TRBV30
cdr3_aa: CAWSLAGGPGTQYF
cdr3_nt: TGTGCCTGGAGTCTCGCGGGGGGGCCGGGGACCCAGTACTTC

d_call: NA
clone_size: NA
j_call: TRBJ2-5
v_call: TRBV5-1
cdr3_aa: CASSLEGEKTQYF
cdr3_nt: TGCGCCAGCAGTCTCGAGGGGGAAAAGACCCAGTACTTC

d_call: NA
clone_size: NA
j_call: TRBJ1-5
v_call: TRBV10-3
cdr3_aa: CAISGPTPFGNQPQHF
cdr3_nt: TGTGCCATCAGTGGACCGACACCATTTGGCAATCAGCCCCAGCATTTT

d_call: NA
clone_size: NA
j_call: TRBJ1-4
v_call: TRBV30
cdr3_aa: CAWSSAVYKEKLFF
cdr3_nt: TGTGCCTGGAGTTCGGCGGTTTATAAGGAAAAACTGTTTTTT

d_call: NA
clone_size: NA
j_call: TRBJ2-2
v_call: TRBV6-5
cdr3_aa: CASSRQGPTGELFF
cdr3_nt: TGTGCCAGCAGTAGGCAGGGGCCCACCGGGGAGCTGTTTTTT

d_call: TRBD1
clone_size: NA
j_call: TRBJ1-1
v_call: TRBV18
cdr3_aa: CASSPPTGGIGNTEAFF
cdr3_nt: TGTGCCAGCTCACCACCGACAGGGGGTATCGGAAACACTGAAGCTTTCTTT

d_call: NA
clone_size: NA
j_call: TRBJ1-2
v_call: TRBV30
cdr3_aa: CAWSELRGYTF
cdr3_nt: TGTGCCTGGAGTGAACTCCGTGGCTACACCTTC

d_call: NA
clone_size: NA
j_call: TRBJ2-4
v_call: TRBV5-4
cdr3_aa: CASSSVKNIQYF
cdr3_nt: TGTGCCAGCAGCTCAGTCAAAAACATTCAGTACTTC

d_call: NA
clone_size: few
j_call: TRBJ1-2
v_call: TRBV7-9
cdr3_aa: CASSSTESYGYTF
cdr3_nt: TGTGCCAGCAGCTCGACAGAATCCTATGGCTACACCTTC

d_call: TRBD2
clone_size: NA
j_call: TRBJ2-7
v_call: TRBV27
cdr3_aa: CASSLRGGMTEQYF
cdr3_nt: TGTGCCAGCAGTCTCCGGGGGGGCATGACCGAGCAGTACTTC

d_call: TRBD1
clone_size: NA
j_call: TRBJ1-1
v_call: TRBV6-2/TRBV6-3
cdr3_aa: CASSYPTGGRTEAFF
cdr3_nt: TGTGCCAGCAGTTACCCGACAGGGGGCCGGACTGAAGCTTTCTTT

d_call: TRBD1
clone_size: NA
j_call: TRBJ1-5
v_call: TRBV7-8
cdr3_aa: CASSLGQGVQPQHF
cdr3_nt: TGTGCCAGCAGCTTAGGACAGGGCGTTCAGCCCCAGCATTTT

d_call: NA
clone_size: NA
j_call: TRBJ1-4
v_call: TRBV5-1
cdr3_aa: CASSLELLGEKLFF
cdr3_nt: TGCGCCAGCAGCTTGGAATTACTTGGTGAAAAACTGTTTTTT

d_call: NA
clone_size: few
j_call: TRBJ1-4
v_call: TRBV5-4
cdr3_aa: CASSRDNDEKLFF
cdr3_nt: TGTGCCAGCAGCCGCGACAACGATGAAAAACTGTTTTTT

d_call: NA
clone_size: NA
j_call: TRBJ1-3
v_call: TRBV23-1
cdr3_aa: CASSRPPGQRNTIYF
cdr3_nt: TGCGCCAGCAGTCGCCCACCGGGACAAAGAAACACCATATATTTT

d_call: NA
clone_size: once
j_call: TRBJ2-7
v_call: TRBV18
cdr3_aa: CASSPGGSAFNYEQYF
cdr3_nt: TGTGCCAGCTCACCTGGGGGCTCAGCCTTCAACTACGAGCAGTACTTC

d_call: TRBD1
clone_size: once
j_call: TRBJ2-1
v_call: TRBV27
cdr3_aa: CASSWGQSYNEQFF
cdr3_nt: TGTGCCAGCAGTTGGGGACAGTCCTACAATGAGCAGTTCTTC

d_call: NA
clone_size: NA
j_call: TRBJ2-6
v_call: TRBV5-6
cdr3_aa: CASSGGGANVLTF
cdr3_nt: TGTGCCAGCAGCGGCGGTGGGGCCAACGTCCTGACTTTC

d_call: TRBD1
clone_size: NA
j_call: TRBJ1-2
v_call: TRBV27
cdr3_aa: CASSSAGTARAYGYTF
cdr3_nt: TGTGCCAGCAGTTCTGCAGGGACAGCGAGAGCCTATGGCTACACCTTC

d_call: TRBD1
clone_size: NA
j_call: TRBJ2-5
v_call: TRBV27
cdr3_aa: CASSKDRGPERTQYF
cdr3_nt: TGTGCCAGCAGTAAGGACAGGGGCCCCGAGAGGACCCAGTACTTC

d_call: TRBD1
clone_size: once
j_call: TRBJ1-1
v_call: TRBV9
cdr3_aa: CASSVDRGTTEAFF
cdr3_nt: TGTGCCAGCAGCGTAGACAGGGGAACCACTGAAGCTTTCTTT

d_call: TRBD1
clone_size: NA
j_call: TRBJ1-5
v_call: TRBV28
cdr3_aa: CASSTDRRDQPQHF
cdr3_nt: TGTGCCAGCAGCACGGACAGGAGGGATCAGCCCCAGCATTTT

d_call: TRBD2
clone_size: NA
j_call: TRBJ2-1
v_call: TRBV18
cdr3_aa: CASSPATSGSSSYNEQFF
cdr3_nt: TGTGCCAGCTCACCGGCTACTAGCGGATCGAGCTCCTACAATGAGCAGTTCTTC

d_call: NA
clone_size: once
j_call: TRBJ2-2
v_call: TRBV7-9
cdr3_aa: CASSLARAGVAGELFF
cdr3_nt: TGTGCCAGCAGCTTAGCGCGGGCAGGGGTCGCCGGGGAGCTGTTTTTT

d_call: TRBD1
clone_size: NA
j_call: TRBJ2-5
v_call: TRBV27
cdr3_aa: CASSFSGTGVETQYF
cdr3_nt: TGTGCCAGCAGTTTCTCTGGGACAGGGGTGGAGACCCAGTACTTC

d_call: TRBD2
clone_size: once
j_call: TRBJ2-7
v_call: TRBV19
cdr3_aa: CASSIASGGWGEQYF
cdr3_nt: TGTGCCAGTAGTATAGCAAGCGGGGGCTGGGGAGAGCAGTACTTC

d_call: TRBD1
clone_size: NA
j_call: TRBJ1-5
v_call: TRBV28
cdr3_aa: CASAESQGDNQPQHF
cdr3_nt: TGTGCCAGCGCCGAATCGCAGGGGGATAATCAGCCCCAGCATTTT

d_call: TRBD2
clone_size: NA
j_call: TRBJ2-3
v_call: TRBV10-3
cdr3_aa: CAISELAGGLTDTQYF
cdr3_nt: TGTGCCATCAGTGAGTTAGCGGGGGGTCTAACAGATACGCAGTATTTT

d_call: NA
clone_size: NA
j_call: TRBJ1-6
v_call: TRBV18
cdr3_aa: CASSPGESPSPLHF
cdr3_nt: TGTGCCAGCTCACCCGGAGAATCTCCTTCACCCCTCCACTTT

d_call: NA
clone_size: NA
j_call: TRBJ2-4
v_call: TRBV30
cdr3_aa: CAFNTGALAKNIQYF
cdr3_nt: TGTGCCTTCAACACCGGAGCCCTAGCCAAAAACATTCAGTACTTC

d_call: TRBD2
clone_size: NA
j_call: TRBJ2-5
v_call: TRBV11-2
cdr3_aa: CASSPLAGAPGTQYF
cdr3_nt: TGTGCCAGCAGCCCACTAGCGGGGGCCCCGGGGACCCAGTACTTC

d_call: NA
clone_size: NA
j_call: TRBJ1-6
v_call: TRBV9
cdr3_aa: CASSVAGFNSPLHF
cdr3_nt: TGTGCCAGCAGCGTAGCAGGGTTTAATTCACCCCTCCACTTT

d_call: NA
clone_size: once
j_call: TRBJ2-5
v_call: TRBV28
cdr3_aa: CASSLGGGGFQETQYF
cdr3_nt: TGTGCCAGCAGTTTAGGTGGAGGGGGCTTTCAAGAGACCCAGTACTTC

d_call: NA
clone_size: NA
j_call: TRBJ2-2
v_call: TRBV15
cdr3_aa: CATSRGRAGTGELFF
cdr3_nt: TGTGCCACCAGCAGAGGGAGGGCAGGGACCGGGGAGCTGTTTTTT

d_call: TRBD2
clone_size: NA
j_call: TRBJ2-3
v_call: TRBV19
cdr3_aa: CASSRGTSGSPTDTQYF
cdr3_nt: TGTGCCAGTAGTCGCGGGACTAGCGGGAGCCCCACAGATACGCAGTATTTT

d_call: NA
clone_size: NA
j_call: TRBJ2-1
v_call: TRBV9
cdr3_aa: CASSVEFRGYYNEQFF
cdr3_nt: TGTGCCAGCAGCGTAGAATTTAGGGGTTACTACAATGAGCAGTTCTTC

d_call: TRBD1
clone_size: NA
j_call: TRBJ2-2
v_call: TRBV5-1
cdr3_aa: CASSFSSGTANTGELFF
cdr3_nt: TGCGCCAGCAGCTTCTCTTCGGGGACAGCGAACACCGGGGAGCTGTTTTTT